The rows below give T cell receptor beta chains drawn from one sample of a study of CD8+ T cells in alopecia areata. Repertoires were generated with immunoSEQ multiplex PCR, while TCRdb's copy carries only in-frame clones and drops some. The sample has 150,000 to 200,000 clones; less than 65% are singletons. Here the sequenced sample was CD4+ T cells sorted from blood, taken at week 24, from a patient treated with tofacitinib. These receptors were taken from a human donor with alopecia areata. CDR3s include the opening cysteine and the closing phenylalanine or tryptophan. A D gene is named only where the DNA matches it firmly. Expanded clones are given a class, and other clones once, few, many or no size at all.

abundance	v_gene	j_gene	d_gene	CDR3nt	CDR3aa
NA	TRBV29-1	TRBJ1-1	NA	TGCAGCGTTGATGGGGGGCGACGCACTGAAGCTTTCTTT	CSVDGGRRTEAFF
NA	TRBV30	TRBJ2-3	NA	TGTGCCTGGAGGAAGGGGGGGCTAACAGATACGCAGTATTTT	CAWRKGGLTDTQYF
NA	TRBV11-2	TRBJ1-1	NA	TGTGCCAGCAGCTCACTCCCCCAGGGAACTGAAGCTTTCTTT	CASSSLPQGTEAFF
NA	TRBV29-1	TRBJ1-2	NA	TGCAGCGTTGCCCCCGGAAACTATGGCTACACCTTC	CSVAPGNYGYTF
NA	TRBV27	TRBJ1-4	TRBD1	TGTGCCAGCAGTTTCAGGGGGGGGAATGAAAAACTGTTTTTT	CASSFRGGNEKLFF
NA	TRBV9	TRBJ2-6	NA	TGTGCCAGCAGTCGCAGGGACGGGCAACGATCTGGGGCCAACGTCCTGACTTTC	CASSRRDGQRSGANVLTF
few	TRBV14	TRBJ2-3	NA	TGTGCCAGCAGCCGAATTTTGGAGGGCACAGATACGCAGTATTTT	CASSRILEGTDTQYF
NA	TRBV7-9	TRBJ2-1	NA	TGTGCCAGCAGCGACTCGAATGAGCAGTTCTTC	CASSDSNEQFF
NA	TRBV6-6	TRBJ1-4	NA	TGTGCCAGCAGTTTATTAGGGGGAAATGAAAAACTGTTTTTT	CASSLLGGNEKLFF
NA	TRBV30	TRBJ1-1	TRBD1	TGTGCCTGGAGTGTTCATAACGGGGACAGTAAAACTTTCTTT	CAWSVHNGDSKTFF
NA	TRBV30	TRBJ2-6	NA	TGTGCCTGGAGCCCTGGGGCCAACGTCCTGACTTTC	CAWSPGANVLTF
NA	TRBV12-5	TRBJ2-7	NA	TGTGCTAGTGGTTTGGGACCTAATACCTACGAGCAGTACTTC	CASGLGPNTYEQYF
NA	TRBV7-2	TRBJ2-7	TRBD2	TGTGCCAGCAGCTTATCGCAGGGAGGGAACGAGCAGTACTTC	CASSLSQGGNEQYF
few	TRBV7-2	TRBJ1-2	TRBD1	TGTGCCAGCAGCCAAACAGGGGGGAGTGGCTACACCTTC	CASSQTGGSGYTF
NA	TRBV29-1	TRBJ2-3	TRBD2	TGCAGCGGCGCCGACAGTTGGACTAGCGGGGGGGCAGATACGCAGTATTTT	CSGADSWTSGGADTQYF